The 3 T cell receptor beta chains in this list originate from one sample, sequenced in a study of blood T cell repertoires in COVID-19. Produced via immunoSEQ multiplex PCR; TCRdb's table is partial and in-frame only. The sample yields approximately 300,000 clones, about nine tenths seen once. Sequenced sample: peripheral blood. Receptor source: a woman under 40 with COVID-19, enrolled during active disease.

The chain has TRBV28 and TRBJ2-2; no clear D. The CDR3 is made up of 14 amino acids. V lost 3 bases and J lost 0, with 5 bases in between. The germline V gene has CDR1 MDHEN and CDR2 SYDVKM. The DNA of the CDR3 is TGTGCCAGCAGTTTCGGAGCGAACACCGGGGAGCTGTTTTTT. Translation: CASSFGANTGELFF.

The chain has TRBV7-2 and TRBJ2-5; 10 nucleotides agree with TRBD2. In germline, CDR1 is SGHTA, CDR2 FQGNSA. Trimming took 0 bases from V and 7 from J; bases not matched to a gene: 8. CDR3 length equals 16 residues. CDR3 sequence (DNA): TGTGCCAGCAGCTTAGCCGGGACTAGCGTTATGGGGACCCAGTACTTC. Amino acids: CASSLAGTSVMGTQYF.

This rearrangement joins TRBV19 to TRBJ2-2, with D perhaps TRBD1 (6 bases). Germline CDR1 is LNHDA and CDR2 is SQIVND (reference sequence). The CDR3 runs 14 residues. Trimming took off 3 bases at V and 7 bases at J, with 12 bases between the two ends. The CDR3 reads CASSMKRGSGELFF. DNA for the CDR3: TGTGCCAGTAGTATGAAAAGGGGGAGCGGGGAGCTGTTTTTT.